These 10 T cell receptor beta chains came from one sample sequenced in a study of CD8 T cells in ankylosing spondylitis. TCRdb processed the 5' RACE reads anew with MiXCR; each CDR3 protein has one entry. Among about 360,000 distinct CDR3 sequences, approximately 20% were seen once, and the ten largest hold less than 15%. The sample taken for sequencing was blood, either unsorted or a sorted T cell fraction (not recorded which). The receptors were gathered from a male donor with ankylosing spondylitis or in good health (not recorded which).

V usage is TRBV7-9 and J usage is TRBJ2-7, with D hard to call. Germline V gene sequence: CDR1 SEHNR, CDR2 FQNEAQ (reference sequence). The V end lost 5 bases, the J end lost 2 bases, and 19 bases lay between the germline ends. The CDR3 spans 16 residues. CDR3 coding DNA: TGTGCCAGCAGCCCACGTCACCAGGACCGAACCTACGAGCAGTACTTC. Residues: CASSPRHQDRTYEQYF.

The rearrangement links TRBV28 to TRBJ2-7; 11 nucleotides line up with TRBD1. Trimming cost V 7 bases and J 7 bases; bases outside gene matches: 12. The CDR3 runs to 15 residues. CDR1 and CDR2 (germline): MDHEN, SYDVKM. The CDR3 DNA is TGTGCCAGCACCATACTGGGGACAGGGGGTCGGGAGCAGTACTTC. This encodes CASTILGTGGREQYF.

V usage is TRBV28 and J usage is TRBJ1-4; TRBD1 aligns across 7 bases. This CDR3 comprises 15 residues. Germline CDR1 is MDHEN and CDR2 is SYDVKM. J gave up 7 bases and V 5 bases, and 10 bases lay outside the gene matches. The CDR3 loop is CASSPNRGGAEKLFF. CDR3 DNA: TGTGCCAGCAGTCCGAACAGGGGAGGGGCTGAAAAACTGTTTTTT.

The rearrangement joins TRBV3-1 to TRBJ2-3; 13 bases are shared with TRBD2. Unmatched junction bases numbered 8, after V lost 4 bases and J lost 1 base. CDR1 and CDR2 (germline): LGHDT, YNNKEL (reference sequence). The CDR3 has 18 amino acids. CDR3 coding DNA: TGTGCCAGCAGCCCCGGGACTAGCGGGGCGCAGGGCACAGATACGCAGTATTTT. Protein product: CASSPGTSGAQGTDTQYF.

The chain uses TRBV7-8 and TRBJ2-1, with 9 bases lining up with TRBD2. V lost 2 bases to trimming and J lost 6 bases; unmatched junction nucleotides: 11. The CDR3 sequence is 17 residues long. Germline CDR1 and CDR2: SGHVS and FQNEAQ. The CDR3 region has the DNA TGTGCCAGCAGCTTAACTTGGGAGCGGGGGGCGGGCAATGAGCAGTTCTTC. It is translated as CASSLTWERGAGNEQFF.

The chain is built from TRBV20-1 and TRBJ2-2; 7 bases are shared with TRBD1. The CDR3 is 16 residues long. Trimming took 7 bases from V and 2 from J; bases not matched to a gene: 13. In germline, CDR1 is DFQATT, CDR2 SNEGSKA (reference sequence). The CDR3 sequence: CSDPNRDSPNTGELFF. The CDR3 DNA reads TGCAGTGATCCAAACCGGGACAGTCCAAACACCGGGGAGCTGTTTTTT.

This chain links TRBV7-9 with TRBJ2-3; 8 nucleotides line up with TRBD2. Germline CDR1 is SEHNR and CDR2 is FQNEAQ (reference sequence). Trimming cost V 4 bases and J 1 base; bases outside gene matches: 7. CDR3 length: 16 amino acids. The CDR3 protein is CASSSTAGEGTDTQYF. DNA of the CDR3: TGTGCCAGCAGCTCTACAGCGGGGGAGGGCACAGATACGCAGTATTTT.

This chain links TRBV5-1 with TRBJ2-7; 8 bases line up with TRBD1. The trim removed 4 bases at V and 9 bases at J, leaving 12 bases unmatched. This CDR3 is 14 amino acids long. Germline V gene sequence: CDR1 SGHRS, CDR2 YFSETQ. The CDR3 DNA sequence: TGCGCCAGCAGCGAGGGACAGGAGGGCTATGTGCAGTACTTC. Amino acid sequence: CASSEGQEGYVQYF.

In this sample, this clonotype turned up a few times. The V and J genes are TRBV20-1 and TRBJ2-3, with 8 bases matching TRBD1. CDR1 and CDR2 from the germline V gene are DFQATT and SNEGSKA (reference sequence). Trimming cost V 6 bases and J 9 bases; bases outside gene matches: 11. The CDR3 covers 13 residues. CDR3 sequence reads: CSATRTGTATQYF. CDR3 DNA: TGCAGTGCGACCCGGACAGGGACAGCGACGCAGTATTTT.

The rearrangement joins TRBV7-8 to TRBJ2-3; 9 bases match TRBD1. This CDR3 has 14 amino acids. Trimming at V came to 5 bases and at J to 7 bases, leaving 7 bases not matched to a gene. Germline CDR1 and CDR2: SGHVS and FQNEAQ. CDR3 coding DNA: TGTGCCAGCAGCATGTCGGGACAGGGAAATACGCAGTATTTT. It yields the protein CASSMSGQGNTQYF. Full variable domain (rest looked up from reference TRBV7-8 and TRBJ2-3): GAGVSQSPRYKVAKRGQDVALRCDPISGHVSLFWYQQALGQGPEFLTYFQNEAQLDKSGLPSDRFFAERPEGSVSTLKIQRTQQEDSAVYLCASSMSGQGNTQYFGPGTRLTVL.